The 20 T cell receptor beta chains below were found in one sample sequenced in a study of CD8 T cells in ankylosing spondylitis (TCRdb year 2017). Broader findings and caveats from the paper: A TCR beta motif made up of several highly homologous amino acid variants appeared to be characteristic of blood from ankylosing spondylitis patients.

Library method: 5' RACE. Sequencing used an Illumina HiSeq 2500. TCRdb handled the public reads itself, with Q25 trimming in fastp and clone calling in MiXCR, and kept productive beta chains. Records with the same CDR3 protein are collapsed into one entry carrying the most frequent genes and DNA. The sample table records some 100,000 distinct CDR3 sequences; approximately 8.9% of these occur just once. Jointly, the top ten make up about 30% of the sample. No cognate antigen is known for these TCRs. What was sequenced was blood, either unsorted or a sorted T cell fraction (not recorded which). These receptor sequences come from a male donor with ankylosing spondylitis.

The V and J genes are TRBV12-3 or TRBV12-4 and TRBJ2-7; unclear D gene. V dropped 5 bases and J dropped 5 bases, with 7 bases sitting between them. The CDR3 totals 11 residues. CDR3 region: CASSGQHEQYF. CDR3 DNA: TGTGCCAGCAGTGGCCAGCACGAGCAGTACTTC.

J is TRBJ2-3 and V is TRBV27, with D unclear. Germline CDR1 reads MNHEY; CDR2 reads SMNVEV (reference sequence). The V and J ends lost 6 bases and 1 base respectively, with 11 bases between them. CDR3 length: 14 residues. DNA of the CDR3: TGTGCCAGCAGCCCGGGTCTAGGCACAGATACGCAGTATTTT. Translated: CASSPGLGTDTQYF.

The chain links TRBV5-6 to TRBJ2-5; D may be TRBD1 (5 bases). Germline V gives CDR1 SGHDT, CDR2 YYEEEE. Trimming took off 3 bases at V and 5 bases at J, with 14 bases between the two ends. This CDR3 region has 14 residues. The CDR3 region has the DNA TGTGCCAGCAGCTCAGGACACCGCCAGGAGACCCAGTACTTC. Its protein is CASSSGHRQETQYF.

The CDR3 DNA sequence: TGTGCCAGCAGCTTAGTGACTAGCGGAAGGGGCGATGAGCAGTTCTTC. It is translated as CASSLVTSGRGDEQFF. The V call is TRBV7-6, the J call TRBJ2-1, with 9 bases that match TRBD2. With V trimmed by 1 base and J by 8 bases, 9 bases remained unmatched. The CDR3 consists of 16 residues. Germline V gene data show CDR1 as SGHVS and CDR2 as FNYEAQ.

The chain employs TRBV19 and TRBJ1-2, with 8 bases lining up with TRBD1. The CDR3 extends over 12 amino acids. Looked up from germline, CDR1 is LNHDA and CDR2 is SQIVND (reference sequence). After removal of 9 bases from V and 8 bases from J, the junction contained 8 bases not matched to a gene. The CDR3 DNA follows: TGTGCCAGCTGGCAGGGGGCACGAGGCTACACCTTC. This codes for CASWQGARGYTF.

The V and J genes are TRBV24-1 and TRBJ2-3; 8 bases align to TRBD2. Trimming removed 1 base from V and 5 bases from J; junction bases left unmatched: 4. This CDR3 comprises 15 residues. Germline CDR1 and CDR2: KGHDR and SFDVKD. CDR3 loop: CATSDFREGVDTQYF. In DNA form, the CDR3 reads TGTGCCACCAGTGATTTCCGGGAGGGTGTAGATACGCAGTATTTT.

The V call is TRBV11-2, the J call TRBJ2-7, with D maybe TRBD2 (6 bases). The germline V gene encodes CDR1 SGHAT and CDR2 FQNNGV. The CDR3 totals 13 residues. Trimming shortened V by 5 bases and J by 2 bases, and 10 bases separated the two germline ends. CDR3 in amino acids: CASSDSGPYEQYF. CDR3 DNA: TGTGCCAGCAGCGATAGCGGCCCCTACGAGCAGTACTTC.

There are a few counts of this clonotype. V gene TRBV12-3 or TRBV12-4 combines with J gene TRBJ2-1; 9 positions match TRBD2. With V trimmed by 7 bases and J by 8 bases, 6 bases remained unmatched. The CDR3 is made up of 13 amino acids. The CDR3 region has the DNA TGTGCCAGCACCGAGCGGGAGGTAGATGAGCAGTTCTTC. Its protein is CASTEREVDEQFF.

This clonotype has at least ten counts. The chain is built from TRBV6-2 or TRBV6-3 and TRBJ2-1, with TRBD2 matching 8 bases. J lost 0 bases, V lost 7 bases, and 8 bases had no gene match. Germline V gene data show CDR1 as MNHEY and CDR2 as SVGEGT. CDR3 length: 16 residues. DNA for the CDR3: TGTGCCAGCATCAATAGCGGGGACGGCTCCTACAATGAGCAGTTCTTC. Residues: CASINSGDGSYNEQFF.

J is TRBJ2-2 and V is TRBV6-2 or TRBV6-3; 9 nucleotides agree with TRBD1. CDR1 and CDR2 (germline): MNHEY, SVGEGT. V lost 6 bases to trimming and J lost 6 bases; unmatched junction nucleotides: 5. The CDR3 has 14 amino acids. CDR3 amino acids: CASSTRTGAGELFF. CDR3 in DNA: TGTGCCAGCAGCACACGGACAGGGGCCGGGGAGCTGTTTTTT.

Ten or more counts support this clonotype. The V and J genes are TRBV15 and TRBJ1-2, with D perhaps matching TRBD1 (6 bases). The CDR3 is 14 amino acids. Trimming took off 0 bases at V and 4 bases at J, with 9 bases between the two ends. CDR1 and CDR2 (germline): LNHNV, YYDKDF (reference sequence). The CDR3 DNA follows: TGTGCCACCAGCAGAGATCGGACAGCCTATGGCTACACCTTC. As protein: CATSRDRTAYGYTF.

V gene TRBV30 combines with J gene TRBJ2-1, with a weak D call TRBD2 (5 bases). Between the trimmed V and J ends, which lost 4 bases and 4 bases, there was a span of 11 bases. The germline V gene has CDR1 GTSNPN and CDR2 SVGIG (reference sequence). The CDR3 has 13 amino acids. CDR3 sequence reads: CAWIIARYNEQFF. The CDR3 DNA is TGTGCCTGGATTATAGCGAGGTACAATGAGCAGTTCTTC.

In its sample, this clonotype was seen a few times. The V and J genes are TRBV7-9 and TRBJ2-3; D might be TRBD2 (6 bases). Per the germline V gene, CDR1 is SEHNR and CDR2 is FQNEAQ (reference sequence). The CDR3 extends over 14 amino acids. V lost 0 bases and J 7 bases, leaving 11 bases between the germline ends. The CDR3 DNA reads as TGTGCCAGCAGCTTAGCAGGGACTGTAAATACGCAGTATTTT. Translation: CASSLAGTVNTQYF.

The chain employs TRBV18 and TRBJ2-3, with 8 bases matching TRBD2. Germline-derived CDR1 and CDR2 are KGHSH and LQKENI. The CDR3 contains 16 residues. Unmatched junction bases numbered 8, after V lost 3 bases and J lost 3 bases. Here the CDR3 reads CASSPPTSGRTDTQYF. The CDR3 bases are TGTGCCAGCTCACCGCCCACTAGCGGAAGGACAGATACGCAGTATTTT.

This clonotype showed up many times. The genes are TRBV29-1 and TRBJ2-5; D unclear. V was shortened by 4 bases and J by 4 bases, with 10 bases between the two germline ends. Germline V gives CDR1 SQVTM, CDR2 ANQGSEA. This CDR3 is 12 amino acids long. The CDR3 loop is CSVVEVGETQYF. CDR3 in DNA: TGCAGCGTTGTAGAAGTAGGAGAGACCCAGTACTTC.

This clonotype has a handful of counts. The rearrangement uses TRBV10-3 and TRBJ2-1, with a weak D call TRBD2 (6 bases). Trimming shortened V by 2 bases and J by 0 bases, and 8 bases separated the two germline ends. Germline assignment: CDR1 ENHRY and CDR2 SYGVKD. This CDR3 region has 15 residues. For the CDR3, the DNA is TGTGCCATCAGTGAGCCCGGGGGCTCCTACAATGAGCAGTTCTTC. This sequence encodes CAISEPGGSYNEQFF.

This clonotype was counted many times. This chain links TRBV27 with TRBJ1-2; D is possibly TRBD1 (6 bases). Germline-derived CDR1 and CDR2 are MNHEY and SMNVEV (reference sequence). V dropped 4 bases and J dropped 2 bases, with 11 bases sitting between them. The CDR3 is 14 amino acids. This CDR3 is CASSSHRENYGYTF. For the CDR3, the DNA is TGTGCCAGCAGTTCCCACAGGGAGAACTATGGCTACACCTTC.

This clonotype came up a few times. The V call is TRBV28, the J call TRBJ2-1; 9 bases fit TRBD1. V trimming: 5 bases; J trimming: 6 bases; junction bases outside the gene matches: 8. There are 15 residues in the CDR3. CDR1 and CDR2 from the germline V gene are MDHEN and SYDVKM. Here the CDR3 reads CASSPRDRASNEQFF. In nucleotides, the CDR3 is TGTGCCAGCAGTCCCCGGGACAGGGCAAGCAATGAGCAGTTCTTC.

This clonotype was detected only a few times. The chain links TRBV7-6 to TRBJ2-1, with 12 bases matching TRBD1. V dropped 5 bases and J dropped 10; count of bases not matched to a gene: 3. The length of the CDR3 is 13 residues. Germline lookup yields CDR1 SGHVS and CDR2 FNYEAQ. CDR3 amino acids: CASSGDRGHEQFF. In DNA, the CDR3 is TGTGCCAGCAGCGGGGACAGGGGGCACGAGCAGTTCTTC.

This clonotype was counted ten times or more. The V gene is TRBV10-2, the J gene TRBJ2-1, with 8 bases matching TRBD2. The junction had 6 bases not matched to a gene; V was cut back by 7 bases and J by 4 bases. Germline lookup yields CDR1 WSHSY and CDR2 SAAADI. This CDR3 is 14 amino acids long. The CDR3 protein is CASTSGLGYNEQFF. In DNA, the CDR3 is TGCGCCAGCACCTCGGGACTAGGGTACAATGAGCAGTTCTTC.